This T cell receptor beta chain was sequenced for a study of T cell responses to AZD1222 COVID-19 vaccine. A note on this clone: What it binds is not known.

Sequenced by immunoSEQ multiplex PCR; TCRdb stores in-frame clones only, minus some. The repertoire holds over 70,000 clones, with approximately 80% as singletons. V was clipped by 5 bases and J by 5 bases, with 12 bases between them. This CDR3 contains 13 residues. The study's findings and limits: Spike as a whole was targeted by vaccine-associated CD4 TCRs, dominant at 160-218 and 743-854. Sampled repertoires all dated from after the peak T cell response.

The sequenced sample was peripheral blood, obtained 28 days after the second dose of the MenACWY control vaccine. This chain connects TRBV12-3 or TRBV12-4 to TRBJ1-1, with a weak D call TRBD1 (6 bases). The receptor was isolated from an adult who received the MenACWY meningococcal vaccine as a control. In DNA form, the CDR3 reads TGTGCCAGCAGTCGAAAAGGGGGGACTGAAGCTTTCTTT. Translating it yields CASSRKGGTEAFF.